Reported below is one T cell receptor beta chain. Its target is unknown. The CDR3 has 15 amino acids. V gave up 4 bases and J gave up 6 bases; unmatched junction bases: 12. The V gene's germline CDR1 is SQVTM and CDR2 ANQGSEA. This sample is drawn from a study of sequential checkpoint blockade in melanoma. As for the study in general: Approximately 20 patients had tumor biopsies before treatment and at week 13.

The treatment was: randomized to nivolumab then ipilimumab (arm A) or the reverse (arm B). DNA-damaging chemotherapy had not been given to any patient beforehand. The protocol was immunoSEQ multiplex PCR, while the TCRdb copy is restricted to in-frame clones and leaves out a portion. The sample lists about 6,100 clones; approximately 26% were seen once. Findings and limits, study-wide: Response in arm A was associated with pretreatment TIL clonality. Mutational load did not correlate with tumor T-cell fraction or clonality.

This material consisted of tumor tissue (inferred from file names), taken from a patient given nivolumab and ipilimumab in sequence. The receptor comes from a human donor with melanoma. This rearrangement joins TRBV29-1 to TRBJ1-2, with 9 bases that match TRBD1. The CDR3 loop reads CSVGVSGQGTNGYTF. CDR3 nucleotides: TGCAGCGTTGGGGTGTCTGGACAGGGGACGAATGGCTACACCTTC.